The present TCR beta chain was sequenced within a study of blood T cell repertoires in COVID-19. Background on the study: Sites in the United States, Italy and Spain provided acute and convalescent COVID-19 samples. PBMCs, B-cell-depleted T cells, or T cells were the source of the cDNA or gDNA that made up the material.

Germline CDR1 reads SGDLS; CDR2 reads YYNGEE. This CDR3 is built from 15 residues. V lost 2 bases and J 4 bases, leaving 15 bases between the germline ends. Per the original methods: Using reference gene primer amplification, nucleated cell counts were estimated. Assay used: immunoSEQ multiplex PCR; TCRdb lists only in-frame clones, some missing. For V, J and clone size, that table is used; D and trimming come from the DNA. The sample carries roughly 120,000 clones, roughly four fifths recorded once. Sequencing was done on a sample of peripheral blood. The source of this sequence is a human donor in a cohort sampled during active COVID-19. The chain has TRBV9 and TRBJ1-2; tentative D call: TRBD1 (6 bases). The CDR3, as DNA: TGTGCCAGCAGCGTCGCCAGGACAGCGATCTATGGCTACACCTTC. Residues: CASSVARTAIYGYTF. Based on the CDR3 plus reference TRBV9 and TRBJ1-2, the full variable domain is DSGVTQTPKHLITATGQRVTLRCSPRSGDLSVYWYQQSLDQGLQFLIQYYNGEERAKGNILERFSAQQFPDLHSELNLSSLELGDSALYFCASSVARTAIYGYTFGSGTRLTVV.